This T cell receptor beta chain was sequenced during a study of T cell repertoires in cytomegalovirus infection. Study-level information: CMV epitopes, recently identified HLA-C-restricted and well-studied HLA-B-restricted, were used.

General observations from the study: Ex vivo, HLA-C-restricted CMV-specific TCR beta clonotypes prevailed over the rest of the response.

Concerning this clonotype itself: The antigen remains unidentified.

The CDR3 runs 15 residues. The germline CDR1 and CDR2 sequences are MNHEY and SVGEGT. Trimming shortened V by 6 bases and J by 0 bases, and 11 bases separated the two germline ends. TCRdb analysed the reads with MiXCR anew, one entry per CDR3 protein. The table includes some 480,000 distinct CDR3 sequences, roughly a third detected once. The receptor was isolated from a human donor in good health (CMV status not recorded). Some clones in this sample may be carry-over from other donors' samples. This sample comprised cultured PBMCs, obtained from culture after CMV antigen stimulation. V usage is TRBV6-2 or TRBV6-3 and J usage is TRBJ2-2; no firm D call. The CDR3 bases are TGTGCCAGCAGGCGCACCGGGTCGAACACCGGGGAGCTGTTTTTT. Translating it yields CASRRTGSNTGELFF.